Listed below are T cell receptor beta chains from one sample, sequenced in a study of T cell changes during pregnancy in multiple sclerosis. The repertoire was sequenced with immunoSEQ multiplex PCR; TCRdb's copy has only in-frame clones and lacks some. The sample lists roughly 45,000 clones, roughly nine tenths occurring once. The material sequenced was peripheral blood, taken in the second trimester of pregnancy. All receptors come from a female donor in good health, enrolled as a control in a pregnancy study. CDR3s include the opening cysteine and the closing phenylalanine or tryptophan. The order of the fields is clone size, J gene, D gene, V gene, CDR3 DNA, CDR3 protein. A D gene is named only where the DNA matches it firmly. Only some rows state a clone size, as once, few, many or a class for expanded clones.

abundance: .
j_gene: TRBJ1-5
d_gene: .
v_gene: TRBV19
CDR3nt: TGTGCCAGTAGCCTGACACCTGATAAAGAGCAGCCCCAGCATTTT
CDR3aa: CASSLTPDKEQPQHF

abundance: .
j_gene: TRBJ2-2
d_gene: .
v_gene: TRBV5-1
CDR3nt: TGCGCCAGCAGCTACGGACAAAGGTCGGGCACCGGGGAGCTGTTTTTT
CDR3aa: CASSYGQRSGTGELFF

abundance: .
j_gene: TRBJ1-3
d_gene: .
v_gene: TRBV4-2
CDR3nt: TGTGCCAGCAGCCAAGAGAGAGGAAACACCATATATTTT
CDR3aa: CASSQERGNTIYF

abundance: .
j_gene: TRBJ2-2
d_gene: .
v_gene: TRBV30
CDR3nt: TGTGCCTGGAGTGTACAGCCGCGGCTCGGGACGAACACCGGGGAGCTGTTTTTT
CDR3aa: CAWSVQPRLGTNTGELFF

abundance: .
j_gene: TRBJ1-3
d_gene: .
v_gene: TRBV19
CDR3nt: TGTGCCAGTAGCCCCCGGGACAATAGGAACACCATATATTTT
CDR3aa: CASSPRDNRNTIYF

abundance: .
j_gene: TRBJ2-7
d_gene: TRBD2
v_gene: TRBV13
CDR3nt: TGTGCCAGCAGCTTAGGCCGGGGACTAGCTGGGGAGCAGTACTTC
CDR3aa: CASSLGRGLAGEQYF

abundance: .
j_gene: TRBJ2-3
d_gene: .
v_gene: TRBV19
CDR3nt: TGTGCCAGTAGGGGGACCGGGGGAGAACTCACGCAGTATTTT
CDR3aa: CASRGTGGELTQYF

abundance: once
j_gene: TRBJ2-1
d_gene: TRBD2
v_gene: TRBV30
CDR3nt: TGTGCCTGGAGCCAAGGATGGACTAGCGGGAGGGGGAATGAGCAGTTCTTC
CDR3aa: CAWSQGWTSGRGNEQFF

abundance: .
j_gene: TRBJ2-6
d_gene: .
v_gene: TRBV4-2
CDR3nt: TGTGCCAGCAGCCAAGACAGGGCGAAGGAAATTTTCTCTGGGGCCAACGTCCTGACTTTC
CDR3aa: CASSQDRAKEIFSGANVLTF

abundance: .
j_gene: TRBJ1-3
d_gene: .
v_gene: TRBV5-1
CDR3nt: TGCGCCAGCAGCTTACAGGGCAGCTCTGGAAACACCATATATTTT
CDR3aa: CASSLQGSSGNTIYF

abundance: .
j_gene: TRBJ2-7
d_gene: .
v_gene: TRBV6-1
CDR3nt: TGTGCCAGCAGTGAAGATCGGGCCTACGAGCAGTACTTC
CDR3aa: CASSEDRAYEQYF

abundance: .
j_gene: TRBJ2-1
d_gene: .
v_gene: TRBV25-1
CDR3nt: TGTGCCAGCAGTCTTTCGAGGGGGAGAGACAATGAGCAGTTCTTC
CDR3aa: CASSLSRGRDNEQFF

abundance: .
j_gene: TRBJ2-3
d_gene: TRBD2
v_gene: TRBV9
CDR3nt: TGTGCCAGCAGCCCGACTAGCGGGAACACAGATACGCAGTATTTT
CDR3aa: CASSPTSGNTDTQYF

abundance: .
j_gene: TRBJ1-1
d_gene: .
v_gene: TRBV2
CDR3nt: TGTGCCAGCAGACCCGACAGGCTAGGGACTGAAGCTTTCTTT
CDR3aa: CASRPDRLGTEAFF

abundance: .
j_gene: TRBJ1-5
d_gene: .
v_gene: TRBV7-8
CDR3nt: TGTGCCAGCAGCCCCGACAGGTATAGCAATCAGCCCCAGCATTTT
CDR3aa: CASSPDRYSNQPQHF

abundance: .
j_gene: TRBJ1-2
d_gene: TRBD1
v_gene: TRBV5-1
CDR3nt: TGCGCCAGCAGCTTAGGGACAGGCTATGGCTACACCTTC
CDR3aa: CASSLGTGYGYTF

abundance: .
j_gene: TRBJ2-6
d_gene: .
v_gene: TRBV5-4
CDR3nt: TGTGCCAGCAGCCCACGAGGCTCTGGGGCCAACGTCCTGACTTTC
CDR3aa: CASSPRGSGANVLTF

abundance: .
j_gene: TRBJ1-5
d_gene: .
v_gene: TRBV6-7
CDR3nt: TGTGCCAGCAGTTACTCCACCAGATACAGGTGTCAGCCCCAGCATTTT
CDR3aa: CASSYSTRYRCQPQHF

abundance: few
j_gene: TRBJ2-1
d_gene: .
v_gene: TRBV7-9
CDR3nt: TGTGCCAGCAGCTCCCCGGGACTCTCCTCCTACAATGAGCAGTTCTTC
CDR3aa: CASSSPGLSSYNEQFF

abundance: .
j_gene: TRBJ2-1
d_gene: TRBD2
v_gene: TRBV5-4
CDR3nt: TGTGCCAGCAGCATACTAGCGGGAGGACGGGGTGAGCAGTTCTTC
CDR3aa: CASSILAGGRGEQFF

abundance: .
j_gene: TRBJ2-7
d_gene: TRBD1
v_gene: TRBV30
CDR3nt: TGTGCCTGGAGTTCGACAGGGTCCGAGCAGTACTTC
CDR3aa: CAWSSTGSEQYF

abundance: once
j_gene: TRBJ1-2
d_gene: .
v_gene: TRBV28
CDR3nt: TGTGCCAGCAGTTTGGGGCAAGTCTATGGCTACACCTTC
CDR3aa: CASSLGQVYGYTF

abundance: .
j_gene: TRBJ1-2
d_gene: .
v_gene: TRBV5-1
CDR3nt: TGCGCCAGCAGCTTGGACAGTAACTATGGCTACACCTTC
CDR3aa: CASSLDSNYGYTF

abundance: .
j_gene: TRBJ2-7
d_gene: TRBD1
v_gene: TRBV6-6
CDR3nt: TGTGCCAGCAGCCGAGAACCGACAGGGGACCCTGGGGGGCAGTACTTC
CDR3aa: CASSREPTGDPGGQYF

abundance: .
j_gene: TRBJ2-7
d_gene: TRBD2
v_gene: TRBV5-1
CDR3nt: TGCGCCAGCAGCTCGGGACTAGCGGCCTCCTACGAGCAGTACTTC
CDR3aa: CASSSGLAASYEQYF

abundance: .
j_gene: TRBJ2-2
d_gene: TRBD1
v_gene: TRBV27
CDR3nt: TGTGCCAGCAGTTTCTTCAGGGGGCTGAACACCGGGGAGCTGTTTTTT
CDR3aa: CASSFFRGLNTGELFF

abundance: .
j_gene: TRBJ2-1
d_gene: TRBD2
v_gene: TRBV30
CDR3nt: TGTGCCTGGAGTGCCTTGGGGGGAAGAGGGACTAGCGGGAAATATGAGCAGTTCTTC
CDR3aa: CAWSALGGRGTSGKYEQFF

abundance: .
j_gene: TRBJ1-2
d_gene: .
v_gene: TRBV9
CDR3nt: TGTGCCAGCAGCCCTAAGGAGGATCTGAATGGCTACACCTTC
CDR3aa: CASSPKEDLNGYTF

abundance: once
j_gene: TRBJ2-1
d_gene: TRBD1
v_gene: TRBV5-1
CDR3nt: TGCGCCAGCAGCTTGTCTCCGGGACAGGGGTGGGATGAGCAGTTCTTC
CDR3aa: CASSLSPGQGWDEQFF

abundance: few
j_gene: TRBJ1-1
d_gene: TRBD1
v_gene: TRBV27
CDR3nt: TGTGCCAGCAGCCCTGACAGGGTTCGAGCTTTCTTT
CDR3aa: CASSPDRVRAFF

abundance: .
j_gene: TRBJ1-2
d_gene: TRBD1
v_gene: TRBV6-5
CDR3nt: TGTGCCAGCAGTTACTCCGCGGGACAGCCCTTTGGCTACACCTTC
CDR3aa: CASSYSAGQPFGYTF

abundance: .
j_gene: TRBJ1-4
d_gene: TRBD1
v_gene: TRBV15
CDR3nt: TGTGCCACCAGCAGAGATCGGGGGACAGGGAACGAAAAACTGTTTTTT
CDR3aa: CATSRDRGTGNEKLFF

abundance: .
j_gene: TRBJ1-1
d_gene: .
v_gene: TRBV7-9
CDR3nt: TGTGCCAGCAGGGGTCCGGGGAACACTGAAGCTTTCTTT
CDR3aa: CASRGPGNTEAFF

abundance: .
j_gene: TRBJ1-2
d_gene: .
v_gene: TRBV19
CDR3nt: TGTGCCAGTAGTTATGGACAGACGAACTATGGCTACACCTTC
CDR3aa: CASSYGQTNYGYTF

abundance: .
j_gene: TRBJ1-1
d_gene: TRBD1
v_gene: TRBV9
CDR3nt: TGTGCCAGCAGCCTCAACCGGGACAGATTTTGTTGGACTGAAGCTTTCTTT
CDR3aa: CASSLNRDRFCWTEAFF

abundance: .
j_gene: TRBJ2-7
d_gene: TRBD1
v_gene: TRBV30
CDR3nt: TGTGCCTGGAGGGCCGGCAGGGGGCTCGACGAGCAGTACTTC
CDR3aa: CAWRAGRGLDEQYF

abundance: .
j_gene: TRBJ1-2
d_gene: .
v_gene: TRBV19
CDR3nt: TGTGCCAGTAGTACTGGGGCTGGGAACTATGGCTACACCTTC
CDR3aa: CASSTGAGNYGYTF